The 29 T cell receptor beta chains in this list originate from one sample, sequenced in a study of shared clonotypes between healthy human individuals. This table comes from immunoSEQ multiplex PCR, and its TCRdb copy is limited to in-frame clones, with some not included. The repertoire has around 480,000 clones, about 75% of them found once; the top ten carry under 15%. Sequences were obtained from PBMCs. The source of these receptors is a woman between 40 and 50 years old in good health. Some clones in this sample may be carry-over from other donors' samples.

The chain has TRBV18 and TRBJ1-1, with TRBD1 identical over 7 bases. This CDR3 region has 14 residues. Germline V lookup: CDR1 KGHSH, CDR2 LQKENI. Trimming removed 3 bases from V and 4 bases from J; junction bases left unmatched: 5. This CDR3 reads CASSPDTGVTEAFF. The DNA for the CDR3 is TGTGCCAGCTCACCGGACACAGGGGTCACTGAAGCTTTCTTT.

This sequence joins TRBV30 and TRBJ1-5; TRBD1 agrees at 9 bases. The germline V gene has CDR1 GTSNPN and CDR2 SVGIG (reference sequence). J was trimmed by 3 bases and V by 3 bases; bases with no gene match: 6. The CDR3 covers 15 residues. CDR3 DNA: TGTGCCTGGAGCTGGAGGACAGGGGCCAATCAGCCCCAGCATTTT. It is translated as CAWSWRTGANQPQHF.

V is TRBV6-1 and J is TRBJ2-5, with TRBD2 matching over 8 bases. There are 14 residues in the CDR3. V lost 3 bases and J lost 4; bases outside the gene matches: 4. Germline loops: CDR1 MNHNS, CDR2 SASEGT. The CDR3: CASSESGSRETQYF. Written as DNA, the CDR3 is TGTGCCAGCAGTGAGAGCGGGAGCCGAGAGACCCAGTACTTC.

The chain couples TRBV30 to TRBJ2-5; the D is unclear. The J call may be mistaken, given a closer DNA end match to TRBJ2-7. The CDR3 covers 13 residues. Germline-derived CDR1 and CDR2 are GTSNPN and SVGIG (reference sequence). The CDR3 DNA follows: TGTGCCTCGAAAAGGGCGCGCGGCCACGAGCAGTACTTC. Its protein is CASKRARGHEQYF.

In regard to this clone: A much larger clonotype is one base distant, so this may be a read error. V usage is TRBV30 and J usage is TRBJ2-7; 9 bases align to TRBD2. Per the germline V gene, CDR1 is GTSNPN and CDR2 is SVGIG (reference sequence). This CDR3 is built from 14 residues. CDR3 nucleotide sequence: TGTGCCTGGAGGCCCTGGCGGGAGGGCCGCGAGCAGTGCTTC. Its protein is CAWRPWREGREQCF.

The CDR3: CASSMGLRAFF. CDR3 DNA sequence: TGTGCCAGCAGTATGGGGTTGCGAGCTTTCTTT. The chain recombines TRBV28 with TRBJ1-1; D is unclear. The CDR3 runs to 11 residues. Germline V gene data show CDR1 as MDHEN and CDR2 as SYDVKM. V lost 5 bases and J 10 bases, leaving 11 bases between the germline ends.

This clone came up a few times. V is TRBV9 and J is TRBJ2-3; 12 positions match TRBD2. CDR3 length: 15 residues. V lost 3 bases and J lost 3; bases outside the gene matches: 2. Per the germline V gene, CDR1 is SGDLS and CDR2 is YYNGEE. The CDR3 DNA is TGTGCCAGCAGCGCGACTAGCGGGAGTACAGATACGCAGTATTTT. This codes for CASSATSGSTDTQYF.

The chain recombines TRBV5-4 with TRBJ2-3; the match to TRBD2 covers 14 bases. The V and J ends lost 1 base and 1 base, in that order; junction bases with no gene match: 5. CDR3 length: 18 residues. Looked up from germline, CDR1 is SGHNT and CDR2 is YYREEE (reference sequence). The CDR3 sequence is CASSLPGLAGAGTDTQYF. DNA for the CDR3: TGTGCCAGCAGCTTGCCGGGACTAGCGGGAGCTGGCACAGATACGCAGTATTTT. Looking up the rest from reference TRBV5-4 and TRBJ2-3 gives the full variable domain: ETGVTQSPTHLIKTRGQQVTLRCSSQSGHNTVSWYQQALGQGPQFIFQYYREEENGRGNFPPRFSGLQFPNYSSELNVNALELDDSALYLCASSLPGLAGAGTDTQYFGPGTRLTVL.

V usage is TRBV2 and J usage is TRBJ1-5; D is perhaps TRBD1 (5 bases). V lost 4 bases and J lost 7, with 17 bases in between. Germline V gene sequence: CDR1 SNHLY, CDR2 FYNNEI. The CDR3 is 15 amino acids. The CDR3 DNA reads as TGTGCCAGCAGTGCCCGTGGGGCTGAAAACCAGCCCCAGCATTTT. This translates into CASSARGAENQPQHF. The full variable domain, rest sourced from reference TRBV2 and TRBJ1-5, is EPEVTQTPSHQVTQMGQEVILRCVPISNHLYFYWYRQILGQKVEFLVSFYNNEISEKSEIFDDQFSVERPDGSNFTLKIRSTKLEDSAMYFCASSARGAENQPQHFGDGTRLSIL.

The CDR3 reads CASSFAGGGEETQYF. CDR3 DNA: TGTGCCAGCAGTTTCGCCGGTGGAGGGGAAGAGACCCAGTACTTC. The J gene is TRBJ2-5, the V gene TRBV28; weak D call: TRBD2 (6 bases). Germline V gene lookup returns CDR1 MDHEN and CDR2 SYDVKM. This CDR3 is 15 amino acids long. Trimming removed 3 bases at V and 3 bases at J, with 14 bases between.

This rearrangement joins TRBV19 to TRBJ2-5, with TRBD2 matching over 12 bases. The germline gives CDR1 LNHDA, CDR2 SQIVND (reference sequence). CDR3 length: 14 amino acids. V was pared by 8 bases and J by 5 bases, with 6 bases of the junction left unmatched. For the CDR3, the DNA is TGTGCCAGTCGGAGGACTAGCGGGGAGGAGACCCAGTACTTC. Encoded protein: CASRRTSGEETQYF. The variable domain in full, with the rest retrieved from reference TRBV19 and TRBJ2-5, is DGGITQSPKYLFRKEGQNVTLSCEQNLNHDAMYWYRQDPGQGLRLIYYSQIVNDFQKGDIAEGYSVSREKKESFPLTVTSAQKNPTAFYLCASRRTSGEETQYFGPGTRLLVL.

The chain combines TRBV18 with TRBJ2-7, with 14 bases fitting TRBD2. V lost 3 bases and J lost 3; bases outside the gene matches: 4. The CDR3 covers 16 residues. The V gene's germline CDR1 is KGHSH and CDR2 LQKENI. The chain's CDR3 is CASSPGLAGVSYEQYF. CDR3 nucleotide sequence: TGTGCCAGCTCACCGGGACTAGCGGGAGTAAGCTACGAGCAGTACTTC.

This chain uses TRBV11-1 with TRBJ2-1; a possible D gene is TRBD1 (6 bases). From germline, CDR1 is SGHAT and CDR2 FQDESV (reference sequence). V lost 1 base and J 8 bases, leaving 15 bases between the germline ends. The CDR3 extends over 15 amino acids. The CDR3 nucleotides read TGTGCCAGCAGCTTAGATGGGGACGCAGGGGATGAGCAGTTCTTC. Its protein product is CASSLDGDAGDEQFF. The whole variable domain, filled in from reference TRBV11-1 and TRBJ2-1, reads EAEVAQSPRYKITEKSQAVAFWCDPISGHATLYWYRQILGQGPELLVQFQDESVVDDSQLPKDRFSAERLKGVDSTLKIQPAELGDSAMYLCASSLDGDAGDEQFFGPGTRLTVL.

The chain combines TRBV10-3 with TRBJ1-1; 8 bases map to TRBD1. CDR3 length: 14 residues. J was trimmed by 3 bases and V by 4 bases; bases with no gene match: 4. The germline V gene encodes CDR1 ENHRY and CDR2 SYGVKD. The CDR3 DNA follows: TGTGCCATCAGTGGAACAGGGGGGGACACTGAAGCTTTCTTT. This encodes CAISGTGGDTEAFF.

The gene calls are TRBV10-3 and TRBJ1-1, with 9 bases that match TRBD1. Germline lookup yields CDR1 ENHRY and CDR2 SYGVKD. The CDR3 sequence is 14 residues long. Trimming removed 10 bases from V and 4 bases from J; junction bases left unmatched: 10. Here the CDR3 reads CATRTGVGGTEAFF. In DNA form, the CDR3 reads TGTGCCACCCGGACAGGGGTTGGGGGCACTGAAGCTTTCTTT.

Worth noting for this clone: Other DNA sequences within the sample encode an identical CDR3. CDR3 nucleotide sequence: TGTGCCAGCAGTGGAGGACAGGGCGGCAATCAGCCCCAGCATTTT. Protein product: CASSGGQGGNQPQHF. This sequence joins TRBV6-1 and TRBJ1-5; 8 positions match TRBD1. The CDR3 extends over 15 amino acids. With 4 bases clipped from V and 2 bases from J, the junction kept 4 bases outside the gene matches. Germline values: CDR1 MNHNS, CDR2 SASEGT.

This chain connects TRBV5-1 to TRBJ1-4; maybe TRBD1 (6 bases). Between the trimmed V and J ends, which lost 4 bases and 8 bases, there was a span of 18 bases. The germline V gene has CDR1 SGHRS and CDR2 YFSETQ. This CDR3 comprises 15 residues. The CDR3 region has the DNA TGCGCCAGCAGCCCCTCCCCGGACAGAGGGGAAAAACTGTTTTTT. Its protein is CASSPSPDRGEKLFF.

The CDR3 DNA reads TGTGCCAGCAGCTTAGATTTCCAGCCCCAGCATTTT. Translation gives CASSLDFQPQHF. The V call is TRBV7-9, the J call TRBJ1-5, with D uncertain. CDR3 length equals 12 residues. Germline V gene data show CDR1 as SEHNR and CDR2 as FQNEAQ (reference sequence). V was clipped by 1 base and J by 7 bases, with 5 bases between them.

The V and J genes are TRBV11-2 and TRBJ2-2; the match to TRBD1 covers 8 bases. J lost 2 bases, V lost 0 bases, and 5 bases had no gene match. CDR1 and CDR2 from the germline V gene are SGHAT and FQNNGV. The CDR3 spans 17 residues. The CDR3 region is CASSLDWTGSNTGELFF. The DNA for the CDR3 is TGTGCCAGCAGCTTAGATTGGACAGGGTCAAACACCGGGGAGCTGTTTTTT.

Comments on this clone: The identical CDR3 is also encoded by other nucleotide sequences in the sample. The CDR3 DNA is TGTGCCAGCAGCCCCGGACAGGGCAACACTGAAGCTTTCTTT. It yields the protein CASSPGQGNTEAFF. The chain employs TRBV7-3 and TRBJ1-1, with TRBD1 identical over 8 bases. Per germline, CDR1 SGHTA and CDR2 FQGTGA. The V and J ends lost 5 bases and 2 bases, in that order; junction bases with no gene match: 4. The CDR3 totals 14 residues.

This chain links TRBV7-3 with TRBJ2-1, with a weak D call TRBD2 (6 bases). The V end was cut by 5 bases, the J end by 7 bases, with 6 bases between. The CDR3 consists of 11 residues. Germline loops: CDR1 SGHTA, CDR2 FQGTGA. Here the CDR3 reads CASSAGNEQFF. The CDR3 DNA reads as TGTGCCAGCAGCGCGGGGAATGAGCAGTTCTTC.

The CDR3 here is CASSSGRLSGNTIYF. In DNA, the CDR3 is TGCGCCAGCAGCTCCGGACGGCTCTCTGGAAACACCATATATTTT. J is TRBJ1-3 and V is TRBV5-1; D call uncertain. This CDR3 has 15 residues. V was pared by 3 bases and J by 0 bases, with 10 bases between. Germline CDR1 SGHRS, CDR2 YFSETQ.

The CDR3 is CAWSVLNLNEKLFF. Here the CDR3 DNA reads TGTGCCTGGAGTGTATTAAACCTTAATGAAAAACTGTTTTTT. This chain joins TRBV30 and TRBJ1-4; D is uncertain. Germline loops: CDR1 GTSNPN, CDR2 SVGIG (reference sequence). The CDR3 is 14 residues long. V lost 0 bases and J lost 4, with 9 bases in between.

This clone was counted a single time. The CDR3 nucleotides read TGTGCCAGCAGCTTAGGACTAGCGGGAGGGCCGACAGATACGCAGTATTTT. Its protein is CASSLGLAGGPTDTQYF. J is TRBJ2-3 and V is TRBV11-3, with TRBD2 matching 14 bases. Germline assignment: CDR1 SGHNT and CDR2 YENEEA. The junction had 3 bases not matched to a gene; V was cut back by 1 base and J by 3 bases. The CDR3 loop spans 17 amino acids.

CDR3 protein: CASSVRQGYTGELFF. CDR3 DNA: TGTGCCAGTAGTGTCAGACAGGGATACACCGGGGAGCTGTTTTTT. The chain combines TRBV19 with TRBJ2-2; 7 positions agree with TRBD1. V lost 5 bases, J lost 3 bases, and 6 bases stayed unmatched. The CDR3 extends over 15 amino acids. Germline CDR1 is LNHDA and CDR2 is SQIVND (reference sequence).

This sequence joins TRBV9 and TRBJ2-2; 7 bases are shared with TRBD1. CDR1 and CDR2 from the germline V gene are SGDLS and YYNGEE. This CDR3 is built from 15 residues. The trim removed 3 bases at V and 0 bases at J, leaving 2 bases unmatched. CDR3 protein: CASSAGQTNTGELFF. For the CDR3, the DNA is TGTGCCAGCAGCGCGGGACAGACGAACACCGGGGAGCTGTTTTTT.

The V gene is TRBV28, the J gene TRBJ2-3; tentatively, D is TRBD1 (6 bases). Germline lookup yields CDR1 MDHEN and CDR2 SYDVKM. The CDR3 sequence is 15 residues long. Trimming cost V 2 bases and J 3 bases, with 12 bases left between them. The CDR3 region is CASSLKRGKTDTQYF. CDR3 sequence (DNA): TGTGCCAGCAGTTTAAAGAGGGGGAAGACAGATACGCAGTATTTT.

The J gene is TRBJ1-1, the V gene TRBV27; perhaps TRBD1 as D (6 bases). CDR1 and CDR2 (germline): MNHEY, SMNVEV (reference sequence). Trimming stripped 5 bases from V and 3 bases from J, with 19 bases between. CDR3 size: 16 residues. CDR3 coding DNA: TGTGCCAGCAGTCCCCGGACAGCCGGGGGAGACACTGAAGCTTTCTTT. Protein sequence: CASSPRTAGGDTEAFF.

CDR3 in DNA: TGTGCCAGCAGCCAAGCCGAGGGGGTAGGAGAAAAACTGTTTTTT. It codes for CASSQAEGVGEKLFF. The rearrangement joins TRBV4-2 to TRBJ1-4; D might be TRBD1 (6 bases). This CDR3 region has 15 residues. Deletions cut 1 base from V and 8 bases from J, with 14 bases between. Germline V CDR1 and CDR2: LGHNA, YNFKEQ.